This T cell receptor beta chain was recovered during a study of cytomegalovirus exposure and HLA in healthy donors. Study-wide points: Later analysis identified several of the most significant clusters that appeared linked to common viral pathogens.

The CDR3 sequence is 13 residues long. CDR1 and CDR2 (germline): SGDLS, YYNGEE. V was pared by 2 bases and J by 6 bases, with 6 bases between. 13 Jbeta primers and 60 Vbeta primers were used for the PCR. Clones were sequenced by immunoSEQ multiplex PCR, and TCRdb holds only the in-frame ones, with some missing. The sample includes 100,000 to 150,000 clones, 75% to 85% of them seen just once. Concerning this clone itself: Its cognate antigen is unknown.

What was sequenced was PBMCs. The clonotype was recovered from a man aged 25-40 years in good health and CMV-seropositive. The gene calls are TRBV9 and TRBJ1-6, with D perhaps TRBD1 (5 bases). In nucleotides, the CDR3 is TGTGCCAGCAGCGTGGACATTAATTCACCCCTCCACTTT. The encoded protein is CASSVDINSPLHF.